The clone carrying this TCR beta chain was observed at least ten times. Its antigen is not known. The data stem from a study of CD8+CD57+ T cells in acquired aplastic anemia. Study-level points and caveats: Both patients and controls carried the same twenty-nine CD8+ CDR3 sequences.

The sequenced patients had an expansion of CD8+CD57+ cells seen by flow cytometry. At the time of blood sampling, patients had not yet received any therapy. Genomic DNA provided the template from which TCR beta VDJ and CDR3 profiles were obtained. MiXCR was run by TCRdb on the reads, yielding one entry per CDR3 protein. The sample shows under 350,000 distinct CDR3 sequences, 56% of them seen only once. The trim removed 8 bases at V and 7 bases at J, leaving 3 bases unmatched. Germline assignment: CDR1 LNHDA and CDR2 SQIVND (reference sequence). This CDR3 contains 11 residues. Sequenced: sorted CD4+, CD8+, or CD8+CD57+ T cells (not recorded which) from PBMCs. This clonotype originated in a human donor with aplastic anemia. V usage is TRBV19 and J usage is TRBJ1-2, with TRBD1 matching over 8 bases. DNA of the CDR3: TGTGCCAGTTCCAGGGGGCCTGGCTACACCTTC. This translates into CASSRGPGYTF.